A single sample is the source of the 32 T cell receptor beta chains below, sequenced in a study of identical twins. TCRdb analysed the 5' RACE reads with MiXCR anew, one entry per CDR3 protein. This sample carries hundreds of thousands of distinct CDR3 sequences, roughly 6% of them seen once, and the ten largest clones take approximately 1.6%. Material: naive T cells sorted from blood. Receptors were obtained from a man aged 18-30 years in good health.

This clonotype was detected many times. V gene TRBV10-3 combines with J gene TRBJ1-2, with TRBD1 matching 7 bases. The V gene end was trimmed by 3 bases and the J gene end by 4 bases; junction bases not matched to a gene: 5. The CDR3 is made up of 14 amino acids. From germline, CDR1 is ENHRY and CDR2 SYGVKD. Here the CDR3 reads CAISDTGTAYGYTF. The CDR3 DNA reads TGTGCCATCAGTGATACCGGGACAGCCTATGGCTACACCTTC.

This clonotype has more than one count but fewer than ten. The chain's CDR3 is CASSLDLADEQFF. Written as DNA, the CDR3 is TGTGCCAGCAGCTTGGATCTAGCGGACGAGCAGTTCTTC. V gene TRBV7-2 combines with J gene TRBJ2-1, with 7 bases fitting TRBD2. CDR3 length equals 13 residues. The J segment lost 10 bases and the V segment lost 3 bases, leaving 6 bases of the junction unmatched. Looked up from germline, CDR1 is SGHTA and CDR2 is FQGNSA.

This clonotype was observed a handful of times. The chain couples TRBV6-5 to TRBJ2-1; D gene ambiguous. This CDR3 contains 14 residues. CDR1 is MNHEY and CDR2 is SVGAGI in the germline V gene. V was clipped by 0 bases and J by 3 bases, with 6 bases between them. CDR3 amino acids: CASSYSLDYNEQFF. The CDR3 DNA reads TGTGCCAGCAGTTACTCCCTCGACTACAATGAGCAGTTCTTC.

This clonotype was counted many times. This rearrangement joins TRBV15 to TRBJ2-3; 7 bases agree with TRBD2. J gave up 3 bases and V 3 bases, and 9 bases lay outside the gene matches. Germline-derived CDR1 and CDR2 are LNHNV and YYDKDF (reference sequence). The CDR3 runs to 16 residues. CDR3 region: CATSSWASGETDTQYF. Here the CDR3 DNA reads TGTGCCACCAGCAGTTGGGCTAGCGGCGAAACAGATACGCAGTATTTT.

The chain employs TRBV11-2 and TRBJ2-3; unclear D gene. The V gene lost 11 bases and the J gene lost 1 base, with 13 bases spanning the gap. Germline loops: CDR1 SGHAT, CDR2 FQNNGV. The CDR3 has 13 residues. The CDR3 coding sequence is TGTGCCCTCCGAGGCTCTGGCACAGATACGCAGTATTTT. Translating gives CALRGSGTDTQYF.

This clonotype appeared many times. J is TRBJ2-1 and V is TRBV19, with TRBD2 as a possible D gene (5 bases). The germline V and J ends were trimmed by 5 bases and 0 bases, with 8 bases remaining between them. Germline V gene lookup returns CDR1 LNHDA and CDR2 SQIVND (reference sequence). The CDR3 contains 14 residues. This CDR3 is CASSGRLSYNEQFF. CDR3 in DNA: TGTGCCAGTAGTGGGAGACTCTCCTACAATGAGCAGTTCTTC.

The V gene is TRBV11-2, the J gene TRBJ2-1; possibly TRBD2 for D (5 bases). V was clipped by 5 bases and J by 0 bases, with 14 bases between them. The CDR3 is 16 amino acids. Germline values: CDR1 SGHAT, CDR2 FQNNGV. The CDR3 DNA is TGTGCCAGCAGCGTTGTGAGCGGAAACTCCTACAATGAGCAGTTCTTC. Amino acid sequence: CASSVVSGNSYNEQFF.

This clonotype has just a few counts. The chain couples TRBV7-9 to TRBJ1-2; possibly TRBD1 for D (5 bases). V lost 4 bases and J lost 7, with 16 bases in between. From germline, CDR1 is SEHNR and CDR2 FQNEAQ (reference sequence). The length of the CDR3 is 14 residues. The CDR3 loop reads CASSSIRRRGGYTF. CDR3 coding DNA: TGTGCCAGCAGCTCCATCAGGAGGAGGGGTGGCTACACCTTC.

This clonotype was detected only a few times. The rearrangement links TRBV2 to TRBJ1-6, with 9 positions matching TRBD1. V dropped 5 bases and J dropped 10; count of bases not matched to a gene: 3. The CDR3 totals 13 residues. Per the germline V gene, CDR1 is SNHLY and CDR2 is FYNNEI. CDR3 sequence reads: CASSRDRESPLHF. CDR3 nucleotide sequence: TGTGCCAGCAGTCGGGACAGGGAATCACCCCTCCACTTT.

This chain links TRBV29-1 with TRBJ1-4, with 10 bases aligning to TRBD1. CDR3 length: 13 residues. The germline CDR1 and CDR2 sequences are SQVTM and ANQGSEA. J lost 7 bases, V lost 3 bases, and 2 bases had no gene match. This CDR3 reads CSVEGQGSEKLFF. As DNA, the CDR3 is TGCAGCGTTGAGGGACAGGGGTCTGAAAAACTGTTTTTT.

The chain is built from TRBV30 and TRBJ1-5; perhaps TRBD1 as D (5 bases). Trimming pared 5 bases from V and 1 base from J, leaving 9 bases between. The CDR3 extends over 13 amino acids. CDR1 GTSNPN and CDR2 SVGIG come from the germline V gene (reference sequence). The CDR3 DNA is TGTGCCTGGTCCGCAGGGAGCAATCAGCCCCAGCATTTT. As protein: CAWSAGSNQPQHF.

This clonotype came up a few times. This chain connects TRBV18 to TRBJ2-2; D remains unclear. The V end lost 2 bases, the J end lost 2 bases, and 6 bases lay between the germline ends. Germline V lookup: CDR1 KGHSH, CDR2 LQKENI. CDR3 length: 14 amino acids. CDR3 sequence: CASSPWSNTGELFF. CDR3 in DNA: TGTGCCAGCTCACCATGGAGCAACACCGGGGAGCTGTTTTTT.

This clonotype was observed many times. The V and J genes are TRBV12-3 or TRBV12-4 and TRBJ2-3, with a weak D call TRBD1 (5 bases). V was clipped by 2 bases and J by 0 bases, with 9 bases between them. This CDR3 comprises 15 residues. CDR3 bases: TGTGCCAGCAGTTTATTTCAGGGTAGCACAGATACGCAGTATTTT. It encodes CASSLFQGSTDTQYF.

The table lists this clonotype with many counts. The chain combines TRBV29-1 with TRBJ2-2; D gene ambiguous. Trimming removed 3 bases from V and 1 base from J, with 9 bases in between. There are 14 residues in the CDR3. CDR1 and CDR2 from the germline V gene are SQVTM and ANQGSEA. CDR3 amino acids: CSVDFAGNTGELFF. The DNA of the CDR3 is TGCAGCGTTGATTTCGCAGGGAACACCGGGGAGCTGTTTTTT.

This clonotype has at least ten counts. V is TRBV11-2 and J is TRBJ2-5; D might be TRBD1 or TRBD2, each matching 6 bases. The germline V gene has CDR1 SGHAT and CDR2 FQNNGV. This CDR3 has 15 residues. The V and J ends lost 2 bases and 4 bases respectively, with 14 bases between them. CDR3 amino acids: CASSLQRGRVETQYF. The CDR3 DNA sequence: TGTGCCAGCAGCTTACAACGGGGGCGGGTAGAGACCCAGTACTTC.

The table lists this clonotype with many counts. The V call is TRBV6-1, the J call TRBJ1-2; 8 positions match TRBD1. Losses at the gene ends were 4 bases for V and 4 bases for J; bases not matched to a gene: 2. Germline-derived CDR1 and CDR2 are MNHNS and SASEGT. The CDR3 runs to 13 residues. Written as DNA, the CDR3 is TGTGCCAGCAGTGCCGGGACAGGCTATGGCTACACCTTC. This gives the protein CASSAGTGYGYTF.

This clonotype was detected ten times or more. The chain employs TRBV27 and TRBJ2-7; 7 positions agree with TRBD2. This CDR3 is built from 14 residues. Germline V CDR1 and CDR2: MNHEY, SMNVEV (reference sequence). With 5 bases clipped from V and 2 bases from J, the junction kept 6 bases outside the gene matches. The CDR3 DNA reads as TGTGCCAGCAGTGGTACTAGCGAAGCCTACGAGCAGTACTTC. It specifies CASSGTSEAYEQYF.

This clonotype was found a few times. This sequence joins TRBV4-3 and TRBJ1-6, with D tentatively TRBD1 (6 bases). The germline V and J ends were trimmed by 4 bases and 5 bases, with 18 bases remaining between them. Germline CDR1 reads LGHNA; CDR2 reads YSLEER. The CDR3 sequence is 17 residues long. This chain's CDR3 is CASSPRDIGYNNSPLHF. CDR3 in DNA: TGCGCCAGCAGCCCACGGGACATCGGTTATAATAATTCACCCCTCCACTTT.

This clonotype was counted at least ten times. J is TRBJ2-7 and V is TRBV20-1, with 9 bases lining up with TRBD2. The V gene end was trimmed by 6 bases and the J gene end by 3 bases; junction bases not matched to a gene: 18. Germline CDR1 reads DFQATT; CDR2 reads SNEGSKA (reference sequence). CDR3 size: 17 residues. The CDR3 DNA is TGCAGTGCCACAGGAGGGGCCCCTAGCGGGGATGTCTACGAGCAGTACGTC. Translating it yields CSATGGAPSGDVYEQYV.

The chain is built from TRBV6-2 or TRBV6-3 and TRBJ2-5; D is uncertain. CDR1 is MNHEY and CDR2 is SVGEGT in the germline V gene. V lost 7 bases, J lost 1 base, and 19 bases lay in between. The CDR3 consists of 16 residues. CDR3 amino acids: CASNKDGPPTQETQYF. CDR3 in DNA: TGTGCCAGCAATAAAGACGGACCTCCGACCCAAGAGACCCAGTACTTC.

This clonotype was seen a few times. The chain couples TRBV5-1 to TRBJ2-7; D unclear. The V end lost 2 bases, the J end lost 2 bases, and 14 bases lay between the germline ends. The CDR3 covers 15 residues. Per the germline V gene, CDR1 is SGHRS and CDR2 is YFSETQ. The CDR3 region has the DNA TGCGCCAGCAGCTTCGGACGCACACCTACCTACGAGCAGTACTTC. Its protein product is CASSFGRTPTYEQYF. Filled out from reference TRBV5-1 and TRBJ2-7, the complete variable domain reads KAGVTQTPRYLIKTRGQQVTLSCSPISGHRSVSWYQQTPGQGLQFLFEYFSETQRNKGNFPGRFSGRQFSNSRSEMNVSTLELGDSALYLCASSFGRTPTYEQYFGPGTRLTVT.

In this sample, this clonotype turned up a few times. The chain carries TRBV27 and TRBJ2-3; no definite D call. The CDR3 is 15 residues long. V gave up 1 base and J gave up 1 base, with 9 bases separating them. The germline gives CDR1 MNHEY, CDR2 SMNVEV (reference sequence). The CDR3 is CASSLLVAGTDTQYF. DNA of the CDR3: TGTGCCAGCAGTTTATTAGTGGCTGGCACAGATACGCAGTATTTT.

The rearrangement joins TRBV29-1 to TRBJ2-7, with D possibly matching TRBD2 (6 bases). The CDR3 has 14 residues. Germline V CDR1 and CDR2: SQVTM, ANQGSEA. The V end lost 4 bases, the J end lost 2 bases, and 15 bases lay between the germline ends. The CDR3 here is CSVGGEGFPYEQYF. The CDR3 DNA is TGCAGCGTTGGCGGGGAAGGTTTCCCCTACGAGCAGTACTTC.

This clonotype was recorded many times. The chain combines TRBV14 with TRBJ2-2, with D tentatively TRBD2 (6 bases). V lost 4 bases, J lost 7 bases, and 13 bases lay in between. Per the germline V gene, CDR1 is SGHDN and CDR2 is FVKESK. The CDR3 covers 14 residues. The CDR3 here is CASSPGLRNGELFF. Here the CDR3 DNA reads TGTGCCAGCAGCCCGGGACTCCGCAACGGGGAGCTGTTTTTT.

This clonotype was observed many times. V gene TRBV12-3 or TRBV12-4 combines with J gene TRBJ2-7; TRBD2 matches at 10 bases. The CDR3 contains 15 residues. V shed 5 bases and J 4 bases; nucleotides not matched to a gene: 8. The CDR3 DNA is TGTGCCAGCAGTCCTATAGCGGGGGGAGTATACGAGCAGTACTTC. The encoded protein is CASSPIAGGVYEQYF.

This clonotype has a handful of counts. The CDR3, as DNA: TGTGCCAGCAAGCCGGGACTTCAAGAGACCCAGTACTTC. This gives the protein CASKPGLQETQYF. The chain uses TRBV12-3 or TRBV12-4 and TRBJ2-5; tentatively, D is TRBD2 (6 bases). The CDR3 spans 13 residues. Trimming left V 7 bases short and J 2 bases short, with 11 bases between.

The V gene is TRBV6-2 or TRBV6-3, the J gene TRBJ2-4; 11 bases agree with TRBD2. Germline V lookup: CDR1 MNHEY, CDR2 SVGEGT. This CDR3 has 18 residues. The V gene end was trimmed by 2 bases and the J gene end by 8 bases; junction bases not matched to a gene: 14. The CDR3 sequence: CASSYQLAGGPDPYIQYF. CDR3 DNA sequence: TGTGCCAGCAGTTACCAGTTAGCGGGAGGGCCTGACCCGTACATTCAGTACTTC.

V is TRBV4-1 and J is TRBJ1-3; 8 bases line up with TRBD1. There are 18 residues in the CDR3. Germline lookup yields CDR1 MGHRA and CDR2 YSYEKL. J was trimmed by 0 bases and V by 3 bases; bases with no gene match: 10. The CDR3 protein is CASSHERTGLFSGNTIYF. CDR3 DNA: TGCGCCAGCAGCCATGAAAGGACAGGGCTATTCTCTGGAAACACCATATATTTT.

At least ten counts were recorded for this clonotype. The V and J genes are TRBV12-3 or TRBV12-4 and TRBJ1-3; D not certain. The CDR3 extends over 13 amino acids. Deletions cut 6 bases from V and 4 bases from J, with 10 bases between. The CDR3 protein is CASRYLSGNTIYF. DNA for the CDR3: TGTGCCAGCAGGTATCTTTCGGGAAACACCATATATTTT.

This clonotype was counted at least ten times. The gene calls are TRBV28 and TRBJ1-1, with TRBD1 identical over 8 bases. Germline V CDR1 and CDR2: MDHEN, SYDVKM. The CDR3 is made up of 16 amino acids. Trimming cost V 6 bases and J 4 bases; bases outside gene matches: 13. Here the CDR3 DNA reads TGTGCCAGCAGAGGCCCCGCAGGGGGCGGAAGCACTGAAGCTTTCTTT. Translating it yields CASRGPAGGGSTEAFF.

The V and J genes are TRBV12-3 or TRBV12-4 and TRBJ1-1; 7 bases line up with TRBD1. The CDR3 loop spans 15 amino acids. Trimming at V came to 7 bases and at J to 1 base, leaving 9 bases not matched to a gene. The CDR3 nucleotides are TGTGCCAGCAAGTTACCGGGACAGTGGAACACTGAAGCTTTCTTT. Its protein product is CASKLPGQWNTEAFF.

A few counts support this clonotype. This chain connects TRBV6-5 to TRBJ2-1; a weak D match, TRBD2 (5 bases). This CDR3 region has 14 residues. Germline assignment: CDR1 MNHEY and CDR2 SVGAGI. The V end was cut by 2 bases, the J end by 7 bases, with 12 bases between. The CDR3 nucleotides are TGTGCCAGCAGTTACGCGCGAGGGTTGAATGAGCAGTTCTTC. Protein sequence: CASSYARGLNEQFF.